This passage covers 32 T cell receptor beta chains from one sample sequenced in a study of blood T cells in healthy people across ages. Combining a sample-barcoded 5' primer with a J-beta primer mix, a second PCR ran for 7 to 11 cycles. TCRdb ran MiXCR on the 5' RACE reads and lists one entry per CDR3 protein. The sample has about 1 million distinct CDR3 sequences, 40% to 45% seen once; the top ten hold approximately 20%. Sequenced input: blood. Every receptor here comes from a woman in her sixties in good health.

The J gene is TRBJ2-5, the V gene TRBV6-5; weak D call: TRBD1 (6 bases). Trimming took 2 bases from V and 7 from J, leaving 14 bases between them. The germline V gene encodes CDR1 MNHEY and CDR2 SVGAGI. The CDR3 totals 14 residues. CDR3 DNA: TGTGCCAGCAGTTACGCCGGACAGAGCGGGACCCAGTACTTC. Its protein is CASSYAGQSGTQYF.

This clonotype occurred once. This rearrangement joins TRBV27 to TRBJ2-5; TRBD1 matches at 7 bases. The V gene end was trimmed by 8 bases and the J gene end by 3 bases; junction bases not matched to a gene: 12. CDR1 and CDR2 (germline): MNHEY, SMNVEV (reference sequence). The CDR3 is 15 residues long. CDR3 residues: CASGPLDRLEETQYF. DNA for the CDR3: TGTGCCAGCGGCCCCTTGGACAGGCTCGAAGAGACCCAGTACTTC.

This clonotype was counted a few times. The genes are TRBV7-9 and TRBJ2-7; maybe TRBD1 (6 bases). Germline V gives CDR1 SEHNR, CDR2 FQNEAQ (reference sequence). There are 13 residues in the CDR3. The V end lost 4 bases, the J end lost 7 bases, and 14 bases lay between the germline ends. The CDR3 is CASSYRLQGEQYF. Here the CDR3 DNA reads TGTGCCAGCAGCTACAGGTTACAGGGAGAGCAGTACTTC.

The chain combines TRBV29-1 with TRBJ2-7, with D perhaps TRBD2 (7 bases). The CDR3 extends over 13 amino acids. Trimming stripped 6 bases from V and 7 bases from J, with 19 bases between. CDR1 and CDR2 from the germline V gene are SQVTM and ANQGSEA. This CDR3 reads CSVGGLVYREQYF. The CDR3 coding sequence is TGCAGCGTGGGGGGGCTAGTGTACCGTGAGCAGTACTTC.

The table lists this clonotype with a few counts. The CDR3 DNA follows: TGTGCCAGCAGCCCGGTCGGCTGGGCAATCCAAGAGACCCAGTACTTC. Protein product: CASSPVGWAIQETQYF. The V and J genes are TRBV27 and TRBJ2-5; no firm D call. V shed 6 bases and J shed 1 base, with 18 bases lying between them. The CDR3 has 16 residues. Germline loops: CDR1 MNHEY, CDR2 SMNVEV (reference sequence).

This clonotype was seen only a few times. The J gene is TRBJ2-3, the V gene TRBV6-2 or TRBV6-3; D unresolved. V was clipped by 10 bases and J by 11 bases, with 13 bases between them. CDR3 length equals 10 residues. Germline V CDR1 and CDR2: MNHEY, SVGEGT. DNA of the CDR3: TGTGCCATTGGACCTATCGGGCAGTATTTT. This codes for CAIGPIGQYF.

This clonotype was detected only a few times. The chain uses TRBV14 and TRBJ2-7, with a weak D call TRBD1 (6 bases). CDR3 length: 13 amino acids. V lost 3 bases and J 6 bases, leaving 12 bases between the germline ends. Germline assignment: CDR1 SGHDN and CDR2 FVKESK. CDR3 DNA sequence: TGTGCCAGCAGCCACACACAGGGTACCGAGCAGTACTTC. Its protein product is CASSHTQGTEQYF.

This clonotype was found many times. This chain uses TRBV29-1 with TRBJ2-5; 10 bases match TRBD1. Germline assignment: CDR1 SQVTM and CDR2 ANQGSEA. Trimming at V came to 6 bases and at J to 1 base, leaving 14 bases not matched to a gene. This CDR3 has 17 residues. The DNA of the CDR3 is TGCAGCGTCTTTGATGGGGCCGGGACAGGGGTCCAAGAGACCCAGTACTTC. It translates to CSVFDGAGTGVQETQYF.

This clonotype came up many times. This sequence joins TRBV25-1 and TRBJ2-2; D gene unclear. Deletions cut 1 base from V and 2 bases from J, with 8 bases between. Germline V gene lookup returns CDR1 MGHDK and CDR2 SYGVNS. This CDR3 region has 15 residues. The CDR3: CASSESGRNTGELFF. CDR3 DNA: TGTGCCAGCAGTGAATCGGGCAGAAACACCGGGGAGCTGTTTTTT.

This chain connects TRBV6-5 to TRBJ2-5; TRBD2 agrees at 7 bases. Near its end, the DNA agrees better with TRBJ2-7, so the J call may be wrong. This CDR3 spans 17 amino acids. Per the germline V gene, CDR1 is MNHEY and CDR2 is SVGAGI. CDR3 protein: CASSYSVGRALAREQYF. Written as DNA, the CDR3 is TGTGCCAGCAGTTACTCGGTGGGGAGGGCGCTGGCTCGCGAGCAGTACTTC.

This clonotype was seen more than once but under ten times. The chain employs TRBV3-1 and TRBJ2-7; 9 nucleotides align to TRBD1. CDR1 and CDR2 from the germline V gene are LGHDT and YNNKEL (reference sequence). Losses at the gene ends were 4 bases for V and 5 bases for J; bases not matched to a gene: 9. The CDR3 extends over 15 amino acids. As DNA, the CDR3 is TGTGCCAGCAGCCCTTCTTGGACAGGGGAAGACGAGCAGTACTTC. Its translation: CASSPSWTGEDEQYF.

This clonotype was detected only a few times. The chain links TRBV5-6 to TRBJ2-4; TRBD1 or TRBD2 may be the D gene (5 bases each). Near its end, the DNA agrees better with TRBJ2-7, so the J call may be wrong. Germline V gene lookup returns CDR1 SGHDT and CDR2 YYEEEE. The CDR3 contains 13 residues. DNA of the CDR3: TGTGCCAGCAGCGGGGGTTTCTCCTACGAGCAGTACTTC. Its translation: CASSGGFSYEQYF.

The chain is built from TRBV11-2 and TRBJ2-4, with 15 positions matching TRBD2. The tail of the sequence fits TRBJ2-5 better, so the J call may be wrong. The germline V gene has CDR1 SGHAT and CDR2 FQNNGV. The length of the CDR3 is 18 residues. CDR3 nucleotide sequence: TGTGCCAGCAGCCCCGGGACTAGCGGGAGGTACGGACAAGAGACCCAGTACTTC. It codes for CASSPGTSGRYGQETQYF.

The J gene is TRBJ2-1, the V gene TRBV5-1; D is perhaps TRBD1 or TRBD2 (5 bases each). V was shortened by 0 bases and J by 7 bases, with 20 bases between the two germline ends. This CDR3 is 17 amino acids long. CDR1 is SGHRS, CDR2 YFSETQ, per germline. The CDR3 loop reads CASSLALGDPGPNEQFF. DNA of the CDR3: TGCGCCAGCAGCTTGGCCTTGGGAGACCCAGGGCCGAATGAGCAGTTCTTC. Combining the CDR3 with reference TRBV5-1 and TRBJ2-1 gives the whole variable domain KAGVTQTPRYLIKTRGQQVTLSCSPISGHRSVSWYQQTPGQGLQFLFEYFSETQRNKGNFPGRFSGRQFSNSRSEMNVSTLELGDSALYLCASSLALGDPGPNEQFFGPGTRLTVL.

The V call is TRBV6-5, the J call TRBJ2-1, with a possible D match to TRBD2 (5 bases). Germline assignment: CDR1 MNHEY and CDR2 SVGAGI. The germline V and J ends were trimmed by 6 bases and 0 bases, with 12 bases remaining between them. CDR3 length equals 15 residues. The CDR3 loop is CASRRATSSYNEQFF. The CDR3, as DNA: TGTGCCAGCAGGCGGGCTACTAGCTCCTACAATGAGCAGTTCTTC.

The chain employs TRBV6-7 and TRBJ2-3; 10 bases are shared with TRBD2. TRBV6-7 is marked as an open reading frame, function uncertain. V was clipped by 0 bases and J by 0 bases; unmatched bases: 9. The CDR3 totals 19 residues. CDR3 loop: CASSYSSGLARSSTDTQYF. Written as DNA, the CDR3 is TGTGCCAGCAGTTACTCGTCGGGACTAGCGAGATCTAGCACAGATACGCAGTATTTT.

There are a few counts of this clonotype. The genes are TRBV12-3 or TRBV12-4 and TRBJ2-5; D is possibly TRBD2 (6 bases). V gave up 5 bases and J gave up 11 bases, with 21 bases separating them. This CDR3 is 14 amino acids long. This CDR3 is CASSVTSISGEQYF. In nucleotides, the CDR3 is TGTGCCAGCAGTGTGACTAGTATTTCGGGGGAGCAGTACTTC.

The V and J genes are TRBV2 and TRBJ2-3, with TRBD1 matching 12 bases. Germline-derived CDR1 and CDR2 are SNHLY and FYNNEI. The CDR3 runs to 17 residues. The J segment lost 4 bases and the V segment lost 6 bases, leaving 11 bases of the junction unmatched. CDR3 in amino acids: CASSSAGQGAPSDTQYF. The CDR3 DNA reads as TGTGCCAGCAGCTCCGCGGGACAGGGGGCCCCTTCAGATACGCAGTATTTT.

The V and J genes are TRBV29-1 and TRBJ2-1; 9 positions match TRBD2. The CDR3 consists of 13 residues. V gave up 6 bases and J gave up 6 bases; unmatched junction bases: 6. Germline V gene sequence: CDR1 SQVTM, CDR2 ANQGSEA. CDR3 in DNA: TGCAGCGTCGGACTAGCGTATATCAATGAGCAGTTCTTC. Protein product: CSVGLAYINEQFF.

The CDR3 coding sequence is TGTGCCACCCGGGACGACTCAGCAACCGATACGCAGTATTTT. Its translation is CATRDDSATDTQYF. J is TRBJ2-3 and V is TRBV6-2 or TRBV6-3, with D tentatively TRBD1 or TRBD2 (5 bases each). The length of the CDR3 is 14 residues. CDR1 and CDR2 (germline): MNHEY, SVGEGT. Trimming left V 10 bases short and J 6 bases short, with 20 bases between.

The gene calls are TRBV24-1 and TRBJ2-1; 7 bases fit TRBD1. The CDR3 totals 15 residues. Trimming took 4 bases from V and 3 from J; bases not matched to a gene: 5. Germline CDR1 is KGHDR and CDR2 is SFDVKD. The CDR3 protein is CATSDPGTDYNEQFF. CDR3 in DNA: TGTGCCACCAGTGACCCCGGGACAGACTACAATGAGCAGTTCTTC.

This chain joins TRBV7-2 and TRBJ2-3; D unclear. Trimming cost V 5 bases and J 6 bases, with 15 bases left between them. The CDR3 extends over 14 amino acids. Germline-derived CDR1 and CDR2 are SGHTA and FQGNSA. CDR3 sequence reads: CASSPHSAFDTQYF. CDR3 DNA: TGTGCCAGCAGCCCCCATTCAGCGTTCGATACGCAGTATTTT.

This clonotype was recorded once. One end of the junction does not line up with germline, which may come from a read error. The chain has TRBV5-5 and TRBJ2-7; D might be TRBD1 (6 bases). The CDR3 runs to 15 residues. Germline-derived CDR1 and CDR2 are SGHKS and YYEKEE (reference sequence). CDR3 sequence reads: CASSQAGTNAYEQYF. For the CDR3, the DNA is TGCGCCAGCAGCCAGGCCGGGACAAATGCCTACGAGCAGTACTTC.

The rearrangement uses TRBV18 and TRBJ1-6; 10 bases are shared with TRBD1. The CDR3 has 22 residues. The V gene's germline CDR1 is KGHSH and CDR2 LQKENI. Trimming cost V 4 bases and J 0 bases; bases outside gene matches: 18. The CDR3 DNA sequence: TGTGCCAGCTCACTGAAGAACCCCGGGACAGGGGTTTTAAGCTCCTATAATTCACCCCTCCACTTT. It yields the protein CASSLKNPGTGVLSSYNSPLHF.

In this sample, this clonotype turned up a few times. The gene calls are TRBV27 and TRBJ2-3; D unresolved. CDR3 length: 14 residues. Germline V lookup: CDR1 MNHEY, CDR2 SMNVEV (reference sequence). Trimming shortened V by 5 bases and J by 3 bases, and 12 bases separated the two germline ends. CDR3 bases: TGTGCCAGCAGTCCGACTCTAGGAACAGATACGCAGTATTTT. Translating it yields CASSPTLGTDTQYF.

The chain is built from TRBV30 and TRBJ2-6; 8 bases agree with TRBD2. The ends lost 5 bases at V and 12 bases at J; junction bases unmatched: 9. Germline V gives CDR1 GTSNPN, CDR2 SVGIG (reference sequence). The CDR3 is 13 residues long. CDR3 amino acids: CAWEGTRTAVLTF. The CDR3, as DNA: TGTGCCTGGGAGGGGACTAGGACAGCCGTCCTGACTTTC.

V gene TRBV7-8 combines with J gene TRBJ2-7; maybe TRBD1 (6 bases). The CDR3 loop spans 13 amino acids. Germline V gene data show CDR1 as SGHVS and CDR2 as FQNEAQ. Trimming cost V 5 bases and J 3 bases, with 11 bases left between them. The CDR3 DNA is TGTGCCAGCAGCCACCCAGGGGTCTACGAGCAGTACTTC. Translation gives CASSHPGVYEQYF.

This clonotype was observed a few times. The chain is built from TRBV7-9 and TRBJ2-1; D is unclear. The CDR3 spans 14 residues. Deletions cut 4 bases from V and 6 bases from J, with 13 bases between. CDR1 is SEHNR and CDR2 is FQNEAQ in the germline V gene (reference sequence). In DNA, the CDR3 is TGTGCCAGCAGCTCACAAGACGAGGTCAATGAGCAGTTCTTC. It translates to CASSSQDEVNEQFF.

This chain uses TRBV10-3 with TRBJ2-7; 7 positions agree with TRBD1. The germline V gene encodes CDR1 ENHRY and CDR2 SYGVKD. Trimming took 8 bases from V and 2 from J; bases not matched to a gene: 3. The CDR3 is made up of 12 amino acids. The CDR3 nucleotides are TGTGCCATCGGACAGGCGCCCTACGAGCAGTACTTC. Translating it yields CAIGQAPYEQYF.

J is TRBJ2-5 and V is TRBV7-2, with D uncertain. Germline V gene lookup returns CDR1 SGHTA and CDR2 FQGNSA. The V end was cut by 5 bases, the J end by 5 bases, with 9 bases between. The CDR3 has 12 amino acids. CDR3: CASSVYRETQYF. The DNA of the CDR3 is TGTGCCAGCAGCGTGTATCGTGAGACCCAGTACTTC.

V is TRBV20-1 and J is TRBJ2-7, with D maybe TRBD1 (6 bases). The CDR3 sequence is 16 residues long. V dropped 2 bases and J dropped 4 bases, with 21 bases sitting between them. Per the germline V gene, CDR1 is DFQATT and CDR2 is SNEGSKA (reference sequence). The CDR3 DNA reads TGCAGTGCTAGATTCAACAGGGCCGGGATGGCGTACGAGCAGTACTTC. This encodes CSARFNRAGMAYEQYF.

The chain joins TRBV3-1 to TRBJ1-2; D is unclear. Germline loops: CDR1 LGHDT, CDR2 YNNKEL (reference sequence). The germline V and J ends were trimmed by 2 bases and 4 bases, with 8 bases remaining between them. This CDR3 contains 13 residues. As DNA, the CDR3 is TGTGCCAGCAGCCAAAAGGGAGGCTATGGCTACACCTTC. Amino acids: CASSQKGGYGYTF.